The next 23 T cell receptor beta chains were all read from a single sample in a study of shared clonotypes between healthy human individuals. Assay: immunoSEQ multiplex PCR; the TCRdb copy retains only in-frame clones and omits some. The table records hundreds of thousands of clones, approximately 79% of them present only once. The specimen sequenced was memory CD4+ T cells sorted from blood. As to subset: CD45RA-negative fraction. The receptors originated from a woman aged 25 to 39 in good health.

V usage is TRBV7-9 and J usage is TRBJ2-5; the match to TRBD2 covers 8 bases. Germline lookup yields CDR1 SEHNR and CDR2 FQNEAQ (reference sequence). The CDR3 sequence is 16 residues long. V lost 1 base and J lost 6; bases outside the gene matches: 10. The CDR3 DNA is TGTGCCAGCAGCTTAGGTGGACTAGCCGGGAGCAAGACCCAGTACTTC. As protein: CASSLGGLAGSKTQYF.

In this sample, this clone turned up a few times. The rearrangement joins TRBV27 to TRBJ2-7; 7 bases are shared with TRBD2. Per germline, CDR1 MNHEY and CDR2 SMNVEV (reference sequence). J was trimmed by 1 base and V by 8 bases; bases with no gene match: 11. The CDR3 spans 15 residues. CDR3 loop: CASSSLTGGSYEQYF. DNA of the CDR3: TGTGCCAGCTCCTCCTTGACGGGAGGATCCTACGAGCAGTACTTC.

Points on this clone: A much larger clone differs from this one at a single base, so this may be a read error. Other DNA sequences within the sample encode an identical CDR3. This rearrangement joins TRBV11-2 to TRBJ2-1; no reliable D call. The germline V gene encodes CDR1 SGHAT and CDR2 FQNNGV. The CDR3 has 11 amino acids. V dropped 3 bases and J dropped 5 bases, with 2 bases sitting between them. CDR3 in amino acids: CASSFDNEQFF. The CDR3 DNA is TGTGCCAGCAGCTTCGACAATGAGCAGTTCTTC.

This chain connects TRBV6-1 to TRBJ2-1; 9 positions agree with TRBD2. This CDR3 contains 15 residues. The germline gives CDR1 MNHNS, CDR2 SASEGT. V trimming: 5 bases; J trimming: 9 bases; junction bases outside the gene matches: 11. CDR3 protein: CASSLSGRVGSEQFF. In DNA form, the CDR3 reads TGTGCCAGCAGTCTTAGCGGGAGAGTCGGAAGTGAGCAGTTCTTC.

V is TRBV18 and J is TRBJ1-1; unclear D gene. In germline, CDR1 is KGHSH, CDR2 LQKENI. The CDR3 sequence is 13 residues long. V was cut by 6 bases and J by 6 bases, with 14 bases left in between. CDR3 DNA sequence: TGTGCCAGCTCTCGAACGGGCGGCTCTGAAGCTTTCTTT. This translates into CASSRTGGSEAFF.

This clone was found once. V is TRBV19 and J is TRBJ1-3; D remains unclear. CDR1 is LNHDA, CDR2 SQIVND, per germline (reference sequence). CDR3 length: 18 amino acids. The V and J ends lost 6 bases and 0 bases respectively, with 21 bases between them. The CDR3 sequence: CASRPPWEQAFSGNTIYF. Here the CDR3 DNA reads TGTGCCAGTAGACCACCCTGGGAGCAGGCCTTCTCTGGAAACACCATATATTTT.

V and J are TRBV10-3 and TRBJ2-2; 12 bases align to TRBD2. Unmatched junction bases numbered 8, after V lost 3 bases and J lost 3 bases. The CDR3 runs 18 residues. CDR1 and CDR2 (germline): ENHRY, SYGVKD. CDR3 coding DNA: TGTGCCATCAGTGACGCTAGCGGGAGGGCCGAAGACACCGGGGAGCTGTTTTTT. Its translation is CAISDASGRAEDTGELFF.

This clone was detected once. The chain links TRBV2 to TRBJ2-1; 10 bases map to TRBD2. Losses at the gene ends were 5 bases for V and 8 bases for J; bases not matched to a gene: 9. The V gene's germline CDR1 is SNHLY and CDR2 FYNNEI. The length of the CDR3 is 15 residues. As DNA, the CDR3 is TGTGCCAGCAGTCTAGAAGCGGGAGGGCTCGATGAGCAGTTCTTC. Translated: CASSLEAGGLDEQFF.

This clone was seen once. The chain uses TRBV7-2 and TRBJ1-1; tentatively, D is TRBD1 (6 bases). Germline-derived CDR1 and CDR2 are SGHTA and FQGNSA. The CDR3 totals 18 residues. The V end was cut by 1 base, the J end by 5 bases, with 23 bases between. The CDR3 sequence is CASSLDVGVGGPGTEAFF. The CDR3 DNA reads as TGTGCCAGCAGCTTAGATGTAGGGGTCGGGGGGCCAGGGACTGAAGCTTTCTTT.

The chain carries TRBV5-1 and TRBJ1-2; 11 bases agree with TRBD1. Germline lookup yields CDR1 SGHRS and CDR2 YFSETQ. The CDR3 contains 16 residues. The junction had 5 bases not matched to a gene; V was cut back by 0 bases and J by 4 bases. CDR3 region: CASSLGGQGAVYGYTF. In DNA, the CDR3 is TGCGCCAGCAGCTTGGGAGGACAGGGGGCGGTCTATGGCTACACCTTC.

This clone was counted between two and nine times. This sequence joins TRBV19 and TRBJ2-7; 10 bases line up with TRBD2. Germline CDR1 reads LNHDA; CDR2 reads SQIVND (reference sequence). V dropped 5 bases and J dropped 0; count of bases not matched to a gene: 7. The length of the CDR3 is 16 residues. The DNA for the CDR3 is TGTGCCAGTAGTCCCGGGACTAGCGTTTACTCCTACGAGCAGTACTTC. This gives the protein CASSPGTSVYSYEQYF.

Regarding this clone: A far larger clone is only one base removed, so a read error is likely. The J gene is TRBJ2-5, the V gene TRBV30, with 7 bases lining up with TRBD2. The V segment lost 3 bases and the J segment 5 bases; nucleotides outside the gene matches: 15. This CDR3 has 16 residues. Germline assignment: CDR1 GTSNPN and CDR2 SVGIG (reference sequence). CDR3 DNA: TGTGCCTGGAGGACGGGACTAACGGGAGCCCGGGAGACCCAGTACTTC. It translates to CAWRTGLTGARETQYF.

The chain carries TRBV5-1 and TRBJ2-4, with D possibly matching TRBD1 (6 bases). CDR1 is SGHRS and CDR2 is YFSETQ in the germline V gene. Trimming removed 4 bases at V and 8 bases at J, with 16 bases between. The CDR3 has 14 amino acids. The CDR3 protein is CASSVGRGSDIQYF. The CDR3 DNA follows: TGCGCCAGCAGCGTTGGCAGGGGTTCGGACATTCAGTACTTC.

The CDR3 reads CASSSQRTSGFYNEQFF. The CDR3 DNA reads as TGTGCCAGCAGCTCCCAGAGGACTAGCGGGTTTTACAATGAGCAGTTCTTC. The chain is built from TRBV9 and TRBJ2-1; TRBD2 agrees at 11 bases. Trimming cost V 4 bases and J 4 bases; bases outside gene matches: 10. Germline lookup yields CDR1 SGDLS and CDR2 YYNGEE. The CDR3 contains 17 residues.

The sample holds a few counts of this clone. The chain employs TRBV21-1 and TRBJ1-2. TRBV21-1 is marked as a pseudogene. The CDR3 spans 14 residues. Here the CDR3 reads CASSKAVRKGGYTF. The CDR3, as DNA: TGTGCCAGCAGCAAAGCCGTCAGAAAGGGTGGCTACACCTTC.

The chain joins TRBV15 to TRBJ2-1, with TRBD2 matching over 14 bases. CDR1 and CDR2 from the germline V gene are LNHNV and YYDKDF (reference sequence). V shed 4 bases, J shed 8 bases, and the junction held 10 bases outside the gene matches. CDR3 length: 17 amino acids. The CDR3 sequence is CATSTGTSGRRVYEQFF. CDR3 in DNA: TGTGCCACCAGCACAGGGACTAGCGGGAGAAGGGTGTATGAGCAGTTCTTC.

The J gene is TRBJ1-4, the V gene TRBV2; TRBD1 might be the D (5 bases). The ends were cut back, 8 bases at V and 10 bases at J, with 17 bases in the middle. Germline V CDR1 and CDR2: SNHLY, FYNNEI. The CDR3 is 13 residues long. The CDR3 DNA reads TGTGCCAGCGGGGACGGTCCAGCGGCAAAACTGTTTTTT. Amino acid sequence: CASGDGPAAKLFF. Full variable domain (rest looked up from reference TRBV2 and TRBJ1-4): EPEVTQTPSHQVTQMGQEVILRCVPISNHLYFYWYRQILGQKVEFLVSFYNNEISEKSEIFDDQFSVERPDGSNFTLKIRSTKLEDSAMYFCASGDGPAAKLFFGSGTQLSVL.

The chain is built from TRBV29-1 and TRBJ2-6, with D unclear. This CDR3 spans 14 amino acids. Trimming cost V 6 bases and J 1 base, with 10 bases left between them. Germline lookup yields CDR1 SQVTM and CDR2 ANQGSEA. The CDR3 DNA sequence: TGCAGCGTGGAGACGGGTTCTGGGGCCAACGTCCTGACTTTC. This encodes CSVETGSGANVLTF. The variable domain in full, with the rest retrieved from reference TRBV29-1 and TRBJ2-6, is SAVISQKPSRDICQRGTSLTIQCQVDSQVTMMFWYRQQPGQSLTLIATANQGSEATYESGFVIDKFPISRPNLTFSTLTVSNMSPEDSSIYLCSVETGSGANVLTFGAGSRLTVL.

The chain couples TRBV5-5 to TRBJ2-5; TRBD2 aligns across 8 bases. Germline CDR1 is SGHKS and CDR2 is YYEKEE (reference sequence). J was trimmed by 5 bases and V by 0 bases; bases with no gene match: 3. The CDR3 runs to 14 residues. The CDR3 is CASSLAAGVETQYF. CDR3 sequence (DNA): TGTGCCAGCAGCTTGGCAGCGGGAGTTGAGACCCAGTACTTC.

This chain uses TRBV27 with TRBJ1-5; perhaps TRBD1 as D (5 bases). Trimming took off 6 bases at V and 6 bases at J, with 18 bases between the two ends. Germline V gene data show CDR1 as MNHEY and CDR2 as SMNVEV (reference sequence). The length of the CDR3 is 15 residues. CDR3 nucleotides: TGTGCCAGCAGCCCCCACGGCAGGGCTGGTCAGCCCCAGCATTTT. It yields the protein CASSPHGRAGQPQHF.

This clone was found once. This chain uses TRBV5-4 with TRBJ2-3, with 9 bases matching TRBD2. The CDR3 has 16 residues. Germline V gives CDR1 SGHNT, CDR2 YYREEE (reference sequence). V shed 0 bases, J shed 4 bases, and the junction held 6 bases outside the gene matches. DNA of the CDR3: TGTGCCAGCAGCTTGGGATTAGCGGGAGAATCAGATACGCAGTATTTT. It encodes CASSLGLAGESDTQYF.

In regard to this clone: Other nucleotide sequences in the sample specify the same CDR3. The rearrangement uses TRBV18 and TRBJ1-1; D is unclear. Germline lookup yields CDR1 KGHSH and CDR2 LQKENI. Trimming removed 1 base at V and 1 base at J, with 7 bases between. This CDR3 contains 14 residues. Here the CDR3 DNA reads TGTGCCAGCTCACCACGGGCAGGGAACACTGAAGCTTTCTTT. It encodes CASSPRAGNTEAFF.

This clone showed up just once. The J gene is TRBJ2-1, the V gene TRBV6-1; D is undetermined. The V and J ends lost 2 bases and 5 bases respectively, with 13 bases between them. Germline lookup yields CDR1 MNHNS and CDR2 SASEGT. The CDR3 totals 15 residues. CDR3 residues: CASSEHARSDNEQFF. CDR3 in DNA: TGTGCCAGCAGTGAACACGCCAGGTCTGACAATGAGCAGTTCTTC.